This T cell receptor beta chain was profiled in a study of naive and memory T cell subsets. Broader study findings: Especially in CD8 cells, naive repertoires contained a few larger clonotypes, possibly CD45RA-re-expressing memory cells. Gini index rose across naive, CM, EM and EMRA in CD4 and CD8.

This CDR3 is built from 13 residues. V lost 6 bases and J lost 3, with 8 bases in between. Looked up from germline, CDR1 is WNHNN and CDR2 is SYGVQD (reference sequence). The beta constant-region primer was an equimolar mix of two oligonucleotides covering TRBC1 and TRBC2. Nested alpha and beta constant-region primers with the SP2 primer drove four PCR rounds on ligated cDNA. TCRdb called the UMI-ligation and nested PCR reads again in MiXCR, with one record for every CDR3 protein. The table records over 110,000 distinct CDR3 sequences, roughly a fifth of them present only once. This clonotype came up a few times. Its antigen is currently unknown.

The TCR originated in a human donor in good health. V gene TRBV10-1 combines with J gene TRBJ2-2; D not certain. Specimen: naive CD8+ T cells from blood. CDR3: CASSQEDTGELFF. The DNA for the CDR3 is TGCGCCAGCAGCCAAGAAGACACCGGGGAGCTGTTTTTT.